The sequence of this T cell receptor beta chain was determined in a study of blood T cell repertoires in COVID-19. Trimming left V 4 bases short and J 6 bases short, with 16 bases between. The germline gives CDR1 SGHRS, CDR2 YFSETQ. The CDR3 is 14 amino acids. Some clones are missing from TCRdb's copy, which holds only in-frame ones; the method was immunoSEQ multiplex PCR. The sample has more than 200,000 clones, around 88% seen once. This TCR was recovered from a man younger than 40 with active or convalescent COVID-19. V and J are TRBV5-1 and TRBJ1-2, with TRBD1 as a possible D gene (5 bases). Sequences were obtained from peripheral blood. CDR3 DNA sequence: TGCGCCAGCAGCCCCCCTCAGGGTTCTCATGGCTACACCTTC. This encodes CASSPPQGSHGYTF. Looking up the rest from reference TRBV5-1 and TRBJ1-2 gives the full variable domain: KAGVTQTPRYLIKTRGQQVTLSCSPISGHRSVSWYQQTPGQGLQFLFEYFSETQRNKGNFPGRFSGRQFSNSRSEMNVSTLELGDSALYLCASSPPQGSHGYTFGSGTRLTVV.